The rows below give T cell receptor beta chains drawn from one sample of a study of shared clonotypes between healthy human individuals. The protocol was immunoSEQ multiplex PCR, while the TCRdb copy is restricted to in-frame clones and leaves out a portion. The sample records roughly 2.4 million clones, about 94% being singletons. Source material: naive CD4+ T cells sorted from blood. Receptor source: a man aged 18 to 30 in good health. Both conserved end residues are part of each CDR3. A D gene is named only where the DNA matches it firmly. Where a row states a size, it is once, few, many or the class of an expanded clone; other rows omit it.

J: TRBJ1-5; D: TRBD1; V: TRBV19; size: -; DNA: TGTGCCAGTAGTCCCCTCGACAGGGGTTACAATCAGCCCCAGCATTTT; CDR3: CASSPLDRGYNQPQHF
J: TRBJ2-3; D: -; V: TRBV13; size: -; DNA: TGTGCCAGCAGCTTCATAGCTGCAGATACGCAGTATTTT; CDR3: CASSFIAADTQYF
J: TRBJ1-2; D: -; V: TRBV6-5; size: -; DNA: TGTGCCAGCAGGTGGACAGAACTAGGTGGCTACACCTTC; CDR3: CASRWTELGGYTF
J: TRBJ2-7; D: -; V: TRBV10-3; size: -; DNA: TGTGCCATCAGGGGGAGTCCCGGGGCCTACGAGCAGTACTTC; CDR3: CAIRGSPGAYEQYF
J: TRBJ1-2; D: TRBD1; V: TRBV7-9; size: -; DNA: TGTGCCAGCAGCTTAGCGAACCAGGGGGCAGTAGCCACCTTC; CDR3: CASSLANQGAVATF
J: TRBJ1-1; D: TRBD1; V: TRBV5-1; size: -; DNA: TGCGCCAGCAGCCCGCGGACAGGTGGGAACACTGAAGCTTTCTTT; CDR3: CASSPRTGGNTEAFF
J: TRBJ1-1; D: -; V: TRBV30; size: -; DNA: TGTGCCTGGAGTGTATCGGGGTTCGGGGAAGCTTTCTTT; CDR3: CAWSVSGFGEAFF
J: TRBJ2-5; D: -; V: TRBV5-4; size: -; DNA: TGTGCCAGCAGCTTGGGGGGTTCTGTCCTGCTCCAAGAGACCCAGTACTTC; CDR3: CASSLGGSVLLQETQYF
J: TRBJ2-7; D: -; V: TRBV10-1; size: -; DNA: TGCGCCAGCACCCTTCAGCTTTGCTCCTACGAGCAGTACTTC; CDR3: CASTLQLCSYEQYF
J: TRBJ1-6; D: TRBD1; V: TRBV27; size: -; DNA: TGTGCCAGCAGTTTAGATTTACCAGGGGGTGTCTATAATTCACCCCTCCACTTT; CDR3: CASSLDLPGGVYNSPLHF
J: TRBJ2-3; D: TRBD1; V: TRBV10-3; size: -; DNA: TGTGCCATCAGATCTCGCGGGACAGGGGATCTAGATACGCAGTATTTT; CDR3: CAIRSRGTGDLDTQYF
J: TRBJ1-6; D: -; V: TRBV27; size: -; DNA: TGTGCCAGCAGTTTATACAAAAGCTCCTATAATTCACCCCTCCACTTT; CDR3: CASSLYKSSYNSPLHF
J: TRBJ1-2; D: -; V: TRBV10-3; size: -; DNA: TGTGCCATCAGCCGGGACGGACCCTATGGCTACACCTTC; CDR3: CAISRDGPYGYTF
J: TRBJ2-7; D: TRBD2; V: TRBV7-2; size: once; DNA: TGTGCCAGCAGCTTGGGACTAGCGCCTTCCTACGAGCAGTACTTC; CDR3: CASSLGLAPSYEQYF
J: TRBJ1-5; D: -; V: TRBV10-3; size: -; DNA: TGTGCCATCAGTGCAGAACAGGGCCAGCCCCAGCATTTT; CDR3: CAISAEQGQPQHF
J: TRBJ2-3; D: -; V: TRBV5-6; size: -; DNA: TGTGCCAGCAGCTTGCCCCGGGTTGGGGGAATACGGGGCACAGATACGCAGTATTTT; CDR3: CASSLPRVGGIRGTDTQYF
J: TRBJ2-7; D: -; V: TRBV5-1; size: -; DNA: TGCGCCAGCAGCTCCAGCTACGAGCAGTACTTC; CDR3: CASSSSYEQYF
J: TRBJ2-2; D: -; V: TRBV27; size: -; DNA: TGTGCCAGCAGTTTACGGGGTACCGGGGAGCTGTTTTTT; CDR3: CASSLRGTGELFF
J: TRBJ1-1; D: -; V: TRBV18; size: -; DNA: TGTGCCAGCCTACAAGACACCAGGGCTGAAGCTTTCTTT; CDR3: CASLQDTRAEAFF
J: TRBJ1-1; D: TRBD1; V: TRBV6-5; size: -; DNA: TGTGCCAGCAGGCCGAAACAGGGGCTGAACACTGAAGCTTTCTTT; CDR3: CASRPKQGLNTEAFF
J: TRBJ1-1; D: TRBD1; V: TRBV6-5; size: -; DNA: TGTGCCAGCAGTTATGGGACAGGGGGCATGAACACTGAAGCTTTCTTT; CDR3: CASSYGTGGMNTEAFF
J: TRBJ2-7; D: -; V: TRBV10-3; size: -; DNA: TGTGCCGTTGGCCAGGGAAGTCTCTACGAGCAGTACTTC; CDR3: CAVGQGSLYEQYF
J: TRBJ2-1; D: TRBD2; V: TRBV6-5; size: -; DNA: TGTGCCAGCAGTTACGCCCGGAGTAGCGGGTTTAATGAGCAGTTCTTC; CDR3: CASSYARSSGFNEQFF
J: TRBJ2-1; D: -; V: TRBV7-2; size: -; DNA: TGTGCCAGCAGCTCGAGCTCCTACAATGAGCAGTTCTTC; CDR3: CASSSSSYNEQFF
J: TRBJ2-2; D: TRBD2; V: TRBV5-1; size: -; DNA: TGCGCCAGCAGCTTGGAGACTAGCCTGAACACCGGGGAGCTGTTTTTT; CDR3: CASSLETSLNTGELFF
J: TRBJ2-3; D: TRBD2; V: TRBV4-2; size: -; DNA: TGTGCCAGCACCGTAAGCGGGGCGGGAGATACGCAGTATTTT; CDR3: CASTVSGAGDTQYF
J: TRBJ1-1; D: TRBD1; V: TRBV7-8; size: once; DNA: TGTGCCAGCAGCCCCTTTAAAAGGACAGGGCACTCTGAAGCTTTCTTT; CDR3: CASSPFKRTGHSEAFF
J: TRBJ2-3; D: TRBD2; V: TRBV2; size: -; DNA: TGTGCCAGCAGTGGACTAGCGGGAGATACGCAGTATTTT; CDR3: CASSGLAGDTQYF
J: TRBJ2-7; D: TRBD2; V: TRBV7-2; size: once; DNA: TGTGCCAGCAGCTCCTACCCTAGCGGGAGGAGACCCTACGAGCAGTACTTC; CDR3: CASSSYPSGRRPYEQYF
J: TRBJ1-1; D: -; V: TRBV30; size: -; DNA: TGTGCCTGGATTTCCCGGGGGGGGAAGATGAACACTGAAGCTTTCTTT; CDR3: CAWISRGGKMNTEAFF
J: TRBJ1-5; D: TRBD1; V: TRBV28; size: -; DNA: TGTGCCAGCAGCACTACAGGGGCTGGATACCAGCCCCAGCATTTT; CDR3: CASSTTGAGYQPQHF
J: TRBJ2-1; D: TRBD2; V: TRBV5-1; size: -; DNA: TGCGCCAGCAGCTATAGGACTAGCAAAGATGAGCAGTTCTTC; CDR3: CASSYRTSKDEQFF
J: TRBJ1-1; D: -; V: TRBV7-9; size: -; DNA: TGTGCCAGCAGCTTAGTTGCCGGGGGTGAGGCTTTCTTT; CDR3: CASSLVAGGEAFF
J: TRBJ2-1; D: TRBD2; V: TRBV6-5; size: -; DNA: TGTGCCAGCAGTTCACAAGGACTAGCGGGAGAGAATGAGCAGTTCTTC; CDR3: CASSSQGLAGENEQFF
J: TRBJ1-5; D: TRBD1; V: TRBV19; size: -; DNA: TGTGCCAGTAGTAGAGGGACAGGGAGGTACGGCAATCAGCCCCAGCATTTT; CDR3: CASSRGTGRYGNQPQHF
J: TRBJ1-1; D: -; V: TRBV7-9; size: -; DNA: TGTGCCAGCAGCTTACTGAGGGGAGGCACTGAAGCTTTCTTT; CDR3: CASSLLRGGTEAFF
J: TRBJ1-5; D: -; V: TRBV7-6; size: -; DNA: TGTGCCAGCAGCTCGTCGGACAGTGCCTATAGCAATCAGCCCCAGCATTTT; CDR3: CASSSSDSAYSNQPQHF